This TCR beta chain emerged from a study of shared clonotypes between healthy human individuals. Study context: CD4 naive and CD4 memory each took three plates per donor, while CD8 naive took two and CD8 memory one.

Terminally differentiated effector memory CD45RA+ cells were excluded by CCR7 positive selection of CD45RO-negative cells. Original analysis: Junction-only sequences produced by ImmunoSEQ had no quality scores, so filtering differed. Clones were sequenced by immunoSEQ multiplex PCR, and TCRdb holds only the in-frame ones, with some missing. V and J calls plus clone size are reproduced from that table; the DNA served to infer D and trimming. The sample has more than 2 million clones; approximately 94% are singletons. Input material: naive CD8+ T cells sorted from blood. The receptor was isolated from a man between 18 and 29 years old in good health.

Here the CDR3 DNA reads TGTGCCAGCAGCTGGGGACTAGCGGCCTACAATGAGCAGTTCTTC. Its protein is CASSWGLAAYNEQFF. V and J are TRBV5-6 and TRBJ2-1, with TRBD2 matching 11 bases. Germline V gene data show CDR1 as SGHDT and CDR2 as YYEEEE. The CDR3 spans 15 residues. Unmatched junction bases numbered 1, after V lost 3 bases and J lost 2 bases.